These T cell receptor beta chains were read from a single sample in a study of T cell repertoires in cytomegalovirus infection. TCRdb reanalysed the reads using MiXCR and keeps one entry per CDR3 protein. The sample yields approximately 180,000 distinct CDR3 sequences, less than 9.5% seen once. The specimen sequenced was PBMCs. These receptors originate from a human donor in good health (CMV status not recorded). Some clones in this sample may be carry-over from other donors' samples. Both conserved end residues are part of each CDR3. D genes are given only for firm matches. Size is omitted from some rows. Given values are once, few, many or a class for expanded clones.

D: TRBD2; V: TRBV2; size: few; J: TRBJ2-3; length: 16; CDR3: CASSLTPAGGTDTQYF; DNA: TGTGCCAGCAGTCTCACCCCAGCGGGAGGCACAGATACGCAGTATTTT
D: TRBD1; V: TRBV10-3; size: many; J: TRBJ2-2; length: 16; CDR3: CAISAGTGRDTGELFF; DNA: TGTGCCATCAGTGCCGGGACAGGGAGAGACACCGGGGAGCTGTTTTTT
D: -; V: TRBV7-8; size: many; J: TRBJ2-5; length: 14; CDR3: CASSLVGGEETQYF; DNA: TGTGCCAGCAGCTTAGTTGGGGGAGAAGAGACCCAGTACTTC
D: TRBD2; V: TRBV27; size: many; J: TRBJ2-5; length: 15; CDR3: CASSLSAAGGETQYF; DNA: TGTGCCAGCAGTTTATCCGCTGCGGGGGGAGAGACCCAGTACTTC
D: TRBD1; V: TRBV7-9; size: many; J: TRBJ2-7; length: 14; CDR3: CASTGPGQLYEQYF; DNA: TGTGCCAGCACCGGACCGGGACAGCTCTACGAGCAGTACTTC
D: -; V: TRBV7-2; size: many; J: TRBJ1-2; length: 14; CDR3: CASSLVTVNYGYTF; DNA: TGTGCCAGCAGCTTAGTCACAGTTAACTATGGCTACACCTTC
D: -; V: TRBV7-6; size: -; J: TRBJ1-2; length: 11; CDR3: CASGGVYGYTF; DNA: TGTGCCAGCGGAGGGGTCTATGGCTACACCTTC
D: -; V: TRBV7-2; size: many; J: TRBJ1-6; length: 14; CDR3: CASSWGVNNSPLHF; DNA: TGTGCCAGCAGCTGGGGGGTTAACAATTCACCCCTCCACTTT
D: -; V: TRBV2; size: -; J: TRBJ2-7; length: 10; CDR3: CASMALEQYF; DNA: TGTGCCAGCATGGCCCTCGAGCAGTACTTC
D: TRBD1; V: TRBV20-1; size: many; J: TRBJ1-1; length: 14; CDR3: CSAKTGTEPAEAFF; DNA: TGCAGTGCTAAGACCGGGACAGAGCCAGCTGAAGCTTTCTTT
D: -; V: TRBV28; size: -; J: TRBJ2-5; length: 14; CDR3: CASSEQAGKETQYF; DNA: TGTGCCAGCAGTGAACAGGCAGGAAAAGAGACCCAGTACTTC
D: -; V: TRBV7-8; size: many; J: TRBJ2-6; length: 17; CDR3: CASSLVTGGLGANVLTF; DNA: TGTGCCAGCAGCTTAGTGACAGGTGGTCTGGGGGCCAACGTCCTGACTTTC
D: TRBD2; V: TRBV6-2/TRBV6-3; size: -; J: TRBJ2-7; length: 16; CDR3: CASSYEAGGVSYEQYF; DNA: TGTGCCAGCAGTTATGAGGCGGGAGGCGTCTCCTACGAGCAGTACTTC
D: -; V: TRBV28; size: -; J: TRBJ1-2; length: 14; CDR3: CASSLRDAGRGYTF; DNA: TGTGCCAGCAGTCTCCGGGACGCCGGGCGTGGCTACACCTTC
D: -; V: TRBV7-9; size: -; J: TRBJ2-7; length: 14; CDR3: CASSLTSATYEQYF; DNA: TGTGCCAGCAGCTTAACGTCAGCAACCTACGAGCAGTACTTC
D: -; V: TRBV20-1; size: -; J: TRBJ2-5; length: 14; CDR3: CSARDLWARETQYF; DNA: TGCAGTGCTAGAGATCTGTGGGCGAGAGAGACCCAGTACTTC
D: -; V: TRBV20-1; size: -; J: TRBJ1-5; length: 12; CDR3: CSATPGIQPQHF; DNA: TGCAGTGCTACCCCAGGGATTCAGCCCCAGCATTTT
D: TRBD1; V: TRBV7-6; size: many; J: TRBJ2-2; length: 14; CDR3: CASSRDRVTGELFF; DNA: TGTGCCAGCAGCCGAGACAGGGTCACCGGGGAGCTGTTTTTT
D: -; V: TRBV7-8; size: -; J: TRBJ2-1; length: 12; CDR3: CASRQDSNEQFF; DNA: TGTGCCAGCAGACAAGACAGCAATGAGCAGTTCTTC
D: -; V: TRBV12-3/TRBV12-4; size: many; J: TRBJ2-4; length: 14; CDR3: CASSLGGPDNIQYF; DNA: TGTGCCAGCAGTTTGGGGGGGCCGGATAACATTCAGTACTTC
D: TRBD1; V: TRBV28; size: few; J: TRBJ2-2; length: 16; CDR3: CASSLRDRGLGGELFF; DNA: TGTGCCAGCAGCTTACGGGACAGGGGTTTAGGCGGGGAGCTGTTTTTT
D: -; V: TRBV14; size: many; J: TRBJ2-5; length: 15; CDR3: CASSQDFRQSETQYF; DNA: TGTGCCAGCAGCCAAGATTTTCGACAGTCGGAGACCCAGTACTTC
D: TRBD1; V: TRBV19; size: many; J: TRBJ2-1; length: 16; CDR3: CASSIAGQGVYNEQFF; DNA: TGTGCCAGTAGTATAGCTGGACAGGGTGTCTACAATGAGCAGTTCTTC
D: TRBD2; V: TRBV14; size: few; J: TRBJ2-1; length: 18; CDR3: CASSQYGLAGGRRNEQFF; DNA: TGTGCCAGCAGCCAATATGGGTTAGCGGGAGGGCGCCGCAATGAGCAGTTCTTC
D: TRBD2; V: TRBV4-1; size: many; J: TRBJ2-1; length: 15; CDR3: CASSQGPSGRSEQFF; DNA: TGCGCCAGCAGCCAAGGCCCTAGCGGGAGAAGTGAGCAGTTCTTC
D: -; V: TRBV7-2; size: many; J: TRBJ1-1; length: 15; CDR3: CASSLGFGTRPEAFF; DNA: TGTGCCAGCAGCTTAGGATTCGGGACGCGACCTGAAGCTTTCTTT
D: -; V: TRBV14; size: -; J: TRBJ1-1; length: 13; CDR3: CASSQGRRTEAFF; DNA: TGTGCCAGCAGCCAAGGGAGGCGCACTGAAGCTTTCTTT
D: -; V: TRBV12-3/TRBV12-4; size: few; J: TRBJ2-1; length: 12; CDR3: CASSLGWGDEFF; DNA: TGTGCCAGCAGTTTAGGCTGGGGGGACGAGTTCTTC
D: TRBD1; V: TRBV6-2/TRBV6-3; size: many; J: TRBJ2-1; length: 13; CDR3: CASRIQGAREQFF; DNA: TGTGCCAGCAGAATCCAGGGGGCTAGAGAGCAGTTCTTC
D: TRBD1; V: TRBV29-1; size: many; J: TRBJ1-5; length: 13; CDR3: CSVETGRGQPQHF; DNA: TGCAGCGTCGAGACAGGGCGAGGGCAGCCCCAGCATTTT
D: -; V: TRBV5-1; size: -; J: TRBJ1-6; length: 15; CDR3: CASSLADRFNSPLHF; DNA: TGCGCCAGCAGCTTGGCTGACAGGTTTAATTCACCCCTCCACTTT
D: TRBD2; V: TRBV7-2; size: many; J: TRBJ2-7; length: 15; CDR3: CASSYTSGAAYEQYF; DNA: TGTGCCAGCAGCTATACTAGCGGGGCGGCCTACGAGCAGTACTTC
D: -; V: TRBV7-2; size: -; J: TRBJ2-7; length: 15; CDR3: CASSSAGAASYEQYF; DNA: TGTGCCAGCAGCTCGGCCGGGGCCGCCTCCTACGAGCAGTACTTC
D: TRBD1; V: TRBV20-1; size: -; J: TRBJ1-4; length: 17; CDR3: CSAKRPGQGTTNEKLFF; DNA: TGCAGTGCTAAAAGACCGGGACAGGGGACAACTAATGAAAAACTGTTTTTT
D: -; V: TRBV19; size: many; J: TRBJ2-2; length: 15; CDR3: CASSIESGTTGELFF; DNA: TGTGCCAGTAGTATTGAGAGCGGGACAACCGGGGAGCTGTTTTTT
D: TRBD2; V: TRBV20-1; size: -; J: TRBJ2-7; length: 14; CDR3: CSAKFASGVNEQYF; DNA: TGCAGTGCTAAGTTTGCTAGCGGGGTTAATGAGCAGTACTTC
D: -; V: TRBV7-2; size: many; J: TRBJ1-1; length: 16; CDR3: CASSFPRGGLNTEAFF; DNA: TGTGCCAGCAGTTTTCCCCGGGGCGGCCTTAACACTGAAGCTTTCTTT
D: -; V: TRBV11-2; size: many; J: TRBJ2-4; length: 12; CDR3: CACMGGKNIQYF; DNA: TGTGCCTGCATGGGGGGAAAAAACATTCAGTACTTC
D: -; V: TRBV7-2; size: many; J: TRBJ1-1; length: 13; CDR3: CASSKPSGTMAFF; DNA: TGTGCCAGCAGCAAACCATCCGGGACAATGGCTTTCTTT
D: TRBD1; V: TRBV4-3; size: many; J: TRBJ1-6; length: 15; CDR3: CASSQEGQGLSPLHF; DNA: TGCGCCAGCAGCCAAGAGGGACAGGGATTGTCCCCCCTCCACTTT
D: TRBD2; V: TRBV24-1; size: few; J: TRBJ2-2; length: 17; CDR3: CATSDLFASGRTGELFF; DNA: TGTGCCACCAGTGATTTGTTCGCTAGCGGGAGAACCGGGGAGCTGTTTTTT
D: -; V: TRBV11-2; size: few; J: TRBJ2-1; length: 14; CDR3: CASSLAGMYNEQFF; DNA: TGTGCCAGCAGCTTAGCGGGGATGTACAATGAGCAGTTCTTC
D: -; V: TRBV28; size: many; J: TRBJ1-5; length: 15; CDR3: CASSLLSGYNQPQHF; DNA: TGTGCCAGCAGTTTATTATCAGGGTACAATCAGCCCCAGCATTTT
D: TRBD2; V: TRBV12-3/TRBV12-4; size: -; J: TRBJ2-1; length: 16; CDR3: CASSGLAGATYNEQFF; DNA: TGTGCCAGCAGCGGGCTAGCGGGGGCAACCTACAATGAGCAGTTCTTC
D: -; V: TRBV7-2; size: many; J: TRBJ1-3; length: 16; CDR3: CASSLVRGGSGNTIYF; DNA: TGTGCCAGCAGCTTAGTGAGGGGCGGCTCTGGAAACACCATATATTTT
D: -; V: TRBV18; size: many; J: TRBJ2-5; length: 12; CDR3: CASSPRQETQYF; DNA: TGTGCCAGCTCACCACGTCAAGAGACCCAGTACTTC
D: -; V: TRBV7-6; size: many; J: TRBJ2-2; length: 15; CDR3: CASSPFSGNTGELFF; DNA: TGTGCCAGCAGTCCTTTTAGCGGGAACACCGGGGAGCTGTTTTTT
D: -; V: TRBV20-1; size: many; J: TRBJ1-1; length: 14; CDR3: CSARLPLADVGAFF; DNA: TGCAGTGCTAGATTGCCGCTCGCAGATGTGGGTGCTTTCTTT
D: TRBD1; V: TRBV6-1; size: many; J: TRBJ2-7; length: 12; CDR3: CASADRGHEQYF; DNA: TGTGCCAGCGCGGACAGGGGCCACGAGCAGTACTTC
D: TRBD2; V: TRBV14; size: -; J: TRBJ2-1; length: 18; CDR3: CASSQFQLAGDYGNEQFF; DNA: TGTGCCAGCAGCCAATTTCAACTAGCGGGAGATTACGGCAATGAGCAGTTCTTC
D: TRBD2; V: TRBV19; size: many; J: TRBJ2-1; length: 15; CDR3: CASSAPGLVLDEQFF; DNA: TGTGCCAGTAGTGCCCCGGGACTAGTCTTGGATGAGCAGTTCTTC
D: -; V: TRBV6-2/TRBV6-3; size: few; J: TRBJ1-5; length: 15; CDR3: CASSYRTPSNQPQHF; DNA: TGTGCCAGCAGTTACCGCACACCTAGCAATCAGCCCCAGCATTTT
D: -; V: TRBV7-2; size: few; J: TRBJ2-5; length: 11; CDR3: CASGGGETQYF; DNA: TGTGCCAGCGGAGGGGGAGAGACCCAGTACTTC
D: TRBD1; V: TRBV7-2; size: -; J: TRBJ1-5; length: 15; CDR3: CASSLVDRPNQPQHF; DNA: TGTGCCAGCAGCCTAGTGGACAGGCCTAATCAGCCCCAGCATTTT
D: TRBD2; V: TRBV5-5; size: many; J: TRBJ2-2; length: 19; CDR3: CASSLLHLPTSGHTGELFF; DNA: TGTGCCAGCAGCTTGCTACACCTCCCCACTAGCGGTCACACCGGGGAGCTGTTTTTT
D: -; V: TRBV24-1; size: many; J: TRBJ2-1; length: 14; CDR3: CATSDQSSYNEQFF; DNA: TGTGCCACCAGTGATCAGAGCTCCTACAATGAGCAGTTCTTC
D: -; V: TRBV11-2; size: -; J: TRBJ1-2; length: 14; CDR3: CASSAGGGASGYTF; DNA: TGTGCCAGCAGCGCCGGGGGGGGGGCATCTGGCTACACCTTC